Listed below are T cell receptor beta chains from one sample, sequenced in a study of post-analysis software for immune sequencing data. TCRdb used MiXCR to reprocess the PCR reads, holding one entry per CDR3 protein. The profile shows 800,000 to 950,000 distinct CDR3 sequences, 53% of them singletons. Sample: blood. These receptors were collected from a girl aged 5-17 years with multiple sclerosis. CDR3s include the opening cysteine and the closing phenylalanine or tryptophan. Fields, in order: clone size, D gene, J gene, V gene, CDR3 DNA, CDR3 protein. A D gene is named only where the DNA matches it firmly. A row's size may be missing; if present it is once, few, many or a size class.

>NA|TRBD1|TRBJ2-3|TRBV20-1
TGCAGTGCTGCCCGACAGGGGTCCTCAGATACGCAGTATTTT
CSAARQGSSDTQYF
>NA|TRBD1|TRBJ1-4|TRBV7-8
TGTGCCAGCAGCTTAGAGGGGGCCCTTTCCGAAAAACTGTTTTTT
CASSLEGALSEKLFF
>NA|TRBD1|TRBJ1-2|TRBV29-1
TGCAGCGTTGAACAGGACAGGGCCTATGGCTACACCTTC
CSVEQDRAYGYTF
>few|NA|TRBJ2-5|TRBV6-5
TGTGCCAGCAGCCCTATCCAGGGGCAAGAGACCCAGTACTTC
CASSPIQGQETQYF
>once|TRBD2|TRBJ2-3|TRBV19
TGTGCCAGTAGTATCCCGACTTCCGGGACTAGCTCTACAGATACGCAGTATTTT
CASSIPTSGTSSTDTQYF
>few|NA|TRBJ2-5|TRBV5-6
TGTGCCAGCAGCTTATCGCGGGCCCTGGAGACCCAGTACTTC
CASSLSRALETQYF
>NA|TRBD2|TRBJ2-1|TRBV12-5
TGTGCTAGTGGTTTGGGCGGGGGTAGTGAGCAGTTCTTC
CASGLGGGSEQFF
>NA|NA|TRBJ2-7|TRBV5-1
TGCGCCAGCAGAAAGGGAAGCCTGGGCCCCTACGAGCAGTACTTC
CASRKGSLGPYEQYF
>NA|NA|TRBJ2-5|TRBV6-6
TGTGCCAGCGGGGGTGGGGATAGGGCCCAGTACTTC
CASGGGDRAQYF
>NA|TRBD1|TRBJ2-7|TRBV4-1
TGCACCAGCAGCCAAGGACAGGGCTGGGACGAGCAGTACTTC
CTSSQGQGWDEQYF
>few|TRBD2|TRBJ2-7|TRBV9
TGTGCCAGCAGCGTAAGGCCCCCAGACGGGGGGAGCTCCTACGAGCAGTACTTC
CASSVRPPDGGSSYEQYF
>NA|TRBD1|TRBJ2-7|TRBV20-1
TGCAGTGCGAGACAGGGGCCCCTCTACGAGCAGTACTTC
CSARQGPLYEQYF
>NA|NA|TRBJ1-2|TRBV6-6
TGTGCCAGCAGTTCCCTAACAGCCGGCTATGGCTACACCTTC
CASSSLTAGYGYTF
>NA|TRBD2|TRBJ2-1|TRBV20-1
TGCAGTGCTAGAGATCCGAGACTAGCGGGAGTGGGGAATGAGCAGTTCTTC
CSARDPRLAGVGNEQFF
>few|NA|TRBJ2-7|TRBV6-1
TGTGCCAGCAGTGTTCACTCGGGACAATCCTACGAGCAGTACTTC
CASSVHSGQSYEQYF
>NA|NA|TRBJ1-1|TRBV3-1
TGTGCCAGCAGCCGTCAGAGTCTGGTAGCTTTCTTT
CASSRQSLVAFF
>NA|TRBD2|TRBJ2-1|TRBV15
TGTGCCACTGAGCCTAGCGGGGGTTACAATGAGCAGTTCTTC
CATEPSGGYNEQFF
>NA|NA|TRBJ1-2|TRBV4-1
TGCGCCAGCAGCCAAGTCCAGACCCCTACCCGGAATGGCTACACCTTC
CASSQVQTPTRNGYTF